This TCR beta chain was profiled in a study of vaccination effects on CD4 cells after COVID-19. For the study at large: Either the mRNA-1273 or the BNT162b2 vaccine was given to participants as two doses.

Study results and limitations: Healthy vaccine recipients' vaccine-induced clones were almost all SARS-CoV-2 mono-reactive.

V lost 4 bases and J lost 5; bases outside the gene matches: 9. Germline CDR1 reads MNHEY; CDR2 reads SVGEGT. The CDR3 runs 16 residues. This table comes from immunoSEQ multiplex PCR, and its TCRdb copy is limited to in-frame clones, with some not included. The sample has under 70,000 clones, about 80% seen once. Expansion with viral peptide pools was applied to antigen-specific CD4+ T cells by the ViraFEST assay prior to sequencing. Once cultured for approximately ten days, the cells underwent separation to obtain CD4+ T cells. Nobody among the vaccine recipients had prior SARS-CoV-2 infection (nucleocapsid antibodies were negative). Half the medium was replaced with IL-2 medium on days 3 and 7. Remarks on this clone: The antigen is not known.

This sequence was found in a human donor who received a COVID-19 vaccine. Sequenced material: CD4+ T cells from PBMCs cultured with HCoV-OC43 spike peptides, taken before COVID-19 vaccination. Indicated subset: HCoV-OC43 spike overlapping peptide pool stimulation. This chain uses TRBV6-2 or TRBV6-3 with TRBJ1-5; TRBD1 matches 9 bases. The CDR3, as DNA: TGTGCCAGCAGTTGGATGGGACAGGGTACCTATCAGCCCCAGCATTTT. As protein: CASSWMGQGTYQPQHF.